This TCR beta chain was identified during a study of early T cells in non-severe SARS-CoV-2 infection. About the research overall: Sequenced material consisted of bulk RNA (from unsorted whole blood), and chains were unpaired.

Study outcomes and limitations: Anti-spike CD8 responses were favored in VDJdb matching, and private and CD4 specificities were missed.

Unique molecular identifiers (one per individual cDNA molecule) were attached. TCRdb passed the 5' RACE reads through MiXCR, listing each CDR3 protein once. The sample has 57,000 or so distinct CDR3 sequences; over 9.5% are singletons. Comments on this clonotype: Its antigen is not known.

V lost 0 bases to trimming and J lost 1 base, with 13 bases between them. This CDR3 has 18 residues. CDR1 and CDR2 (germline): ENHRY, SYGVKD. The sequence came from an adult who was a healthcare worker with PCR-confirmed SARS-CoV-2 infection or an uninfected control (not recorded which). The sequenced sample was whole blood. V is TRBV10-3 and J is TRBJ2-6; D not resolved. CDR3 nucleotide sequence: TGTGCCATCAGTGAGTCGCCGGGTGGTGGATCTGGGGCCAACGTCCTGACTTTC. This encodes CAISESPGGGSGANVLTF.